The source of this TCR beta chain is a study of blood T cell repertoires in COVID-19. Trimming stripped 2 bases from V and 6 bases from J, with 12 bases between. CDR3 length equals 14 residues. Germline V CDR1 and CDR2: SGHRS, YFSETQ. Produced via immunoSEQ multiplex PCR; TCRdb's table is partial and in-frame only. The table records under 250,000 clones, around 86% of them present only once. The clonotype was recovered from a man aged 25 to 45 who had recovered from COVID-19. Source material: peripheral blood. The chain uses TRBV5-1 and TRBJ1-3, with a tentative D call TRBD1 (5 bases). DNA of the CDR3: TGCGCCAGCAGCTTCAAAGGGGAAGAAAACACCATATATTTT. Residues: CASSFKGEENTIYF.